This entry lists 22 T cell receptor beta chains sequenced from one sample in a study of blood T cell repertoires in COVID-19. This table comes from immunoSEQ multiplex PCR, and its TCRdb copy is limited to in-frame clones, with some not included. The table lists a few hundred thousand clones, 65% to 85% of them singletons. Material: peripheral blood. These receptor sequences come from a woman older than 75 with acute or convalescent COVID-19.

This clone was seen just once. The chain links TRBV7-4 to TRBJ2-3; a weak D match, TRBD1 (7 bases). V shed 5 bases and J shed 0 bases, with 21 bases lying between them. Germline-derived CDR1 and CDR2 are SGHVT and SQSDAQ. The CDR3 loop spans 18 amino acids. The CDR3 protein is CASSLDRVVSGSTDTQYF. DNA of the CDR3: TGTGCCAGCAGCCTTGACAGGGTGGTTAGCGGTAGCACAGATACGCAGTATTTT.

The chain joins TRBV7-9 to TRBJ2-7, with a tentative D call TRBD1 (7 bases). The CDR3 loop spans 15 amino acids. Germline V gives CDR1 SEHNR, CDR2 FQNEAQ (reference sequence). With 3 bases removed from V and 7 bases from J, the gap between germline ends came to 19 bases. CDR3 coding DNA: TGTGCCAGCAGCTTCTTGGAGGGGACAGTACGAGAGCAGTACTTC. Its protein is CASSFLEGTVREQYF.

This chain uses TRBV15 with TRBJ1-2, with D tentatively TRBD1 (6 bases). Deletions cut 4 bases from V and 0 bases from J, with 12 bases between. Germline assignment: CDR1 LNHNV and CDR2 YYDKDF (reference sequence). This CDR3 has 15 amino acids. CDR3 residues: CATSTRQVSNYGYTF. The CDR3 region has the DNA TGTGCCACCAGCACCCGACAGGTTTCTAACTATGGCTACACCTTC. The full variable domain, its missing parts supplied by reference TRBV15 and TRBJ1-2, is DAMVIQNPRYQVTQFGKPVTLSCSQTLNHNVMYWYQQKSSQAPKLLFHYYDKDFNNEADTPDNFQSRRPNTSFCFLDIRSPGLGDTAMYLCATSTRQVSNYGYTFGSGTRLTVV.

The chain has TRBV6-6 and TRBJ2-7; weak D call: TRBD2 (6 bases). The CDR3 runs 15 residues. CDR1 is MNHNY and CDR2 is SVGAGI in the germline V gene (reference sequence). V was clipped by 0 bases and J by 5 bases, with 14 bases between them. This CDR3 reads CASSYSTGRGHEQYF. CDR3 nucleotides: TGTGCCAGCAGTTACTCCACCGGGAGAGGCCACGAGCAGTACTTC.

The chain combines TRBV10-3 with TRBJ2-7, with 12 bases lining up with TRBD1. Germline V gene data show CDR1 as ENHRY and CDR2 as SYGVKD. CDR3 length: 15 amino acids. V lost 3 bases to trimming and J lost 4 bases; unmatched junction nucleotides: 4. This CDR3 reads CAISEPGQGAYEQYF. The CDR3 DNA sequence: TGTGCCATCAGTGAACCGGGACAGGGGGCGTACGAGCAGTACTTC.

J is TRBJ2-1 and V is TRBV7-2, with TRBD2 matching over 7 bases. This CDR3 has 14 amino acids. Germline lookup yields CDR1 SGHTA and CDR2 FQGNSA. Trimming cost V 0 bases and J 7 bases; bases outside gene matches: 3. The CDR3 sequence: CASSLAVGGNEQFF. The CDR3, as DNA: TGTGCCAGCAGCTTAGCAGTGGGGGGGAATGAGCAGTTCTTC.

The V gene is TRBV25-1, the J gene TRBJ2-3; D might be TRBD2 (6 bases). Germline V gene lookup returns CDR1 MGHDK and CDR2 SYGVNS. The CDR3 length is 15 residues. The ends were cut back, 5 bases at V and 1 base at J, with 13 bases in the middle. The CDR3 here is CASSQSGDRTDTQYF. Written as DNA, the CDR3 is TGTGCCAGCAGTCAGTCGGGGGACCGCACAGATACGCAGTATTTT.

CDR3 sequence: CASSQHTTGLNTEAFF. The CDR3 DNA sequence: TGCGCCAGCAGCCAACACACTACAGGATTGAACACTGAAGCTTTCTTT. J is TRBJ1-1 and V is TRBV4-1, with D tentatively TRBD1 (5 bases). The CDR3 totals 16 residues. The V gene's germline CDR1 is MGHRA and CDR2 YSYEKL. Between the trimmed V and J ends, which lost 2 bases and 0 bases, there was a span of 13 bases.

A note on this clone: The junction departs from germline at one end; a sequencing error may be responsible. The rearrangement uses TRBV5-5 and TRBJ1-3; maybe TRBD1 (5 bases). The germline CDR1 and CDR2 sequences are SGHKS and YYEKEE (reference sequence). The CDR3 consists of 14 residues. CDR3 loop: CASTLAGGENTIYF. The CDR3 DNA reads TGTGCCAGCACCTTGGCGGGAGGGGAAAACACCATATATTTT.

J is TRBJ1-5 and V is TRBV6-1; tentative D call: TRBD1 (5 bases). This CDR3 region has 14 residues. Germline V CDR1 and CDR2: MNHNS, SASEGT. Trimming pared 2 bases from V and 7 bases from J, leaving 12 bases between. CDR3 coding DNA: TGTGCCAGCAGTGAACTACAGGTCGGGCAGCCCCAGCATTTT. Protein product: CASSELQVGQPQHF.

The chain employs TRBV6-2 or TRBV6-3 and TRBJ2-1; 10 bases are shared with TRBD1. There are 15 residues in the CDR3. Per germline, CDR1 MNHEY and CDR2 SVGEGT. The V gene end was trimmed by 4 bases and the J gene end by 6 bases; junction bases not matched to a gene: 6. CDR3 nucleotide sequence: TGTGCCAGCAGTTCCGCGGGACAGGGGTTCAATGAGCAGTTCTTC. The encoded protein is CASSSAGQGFNEQFF.

This sequence joins TRBV7-3 and TRBJ2-1, with TRBD2 matching 10 bases. Germline V gives CDR1 SGHTA, CDR2 FQGTGA. J was trimmed by 3 bases and V by 0 bases; bases with no gene match: 5. This CDR3 is 17 amino acids long. CDR3: CASSLTRLAGGYNEQFF. The CDR3 region has the DNA TGTGCCAGCAGCTTAACGAGGTTAGCGGGGGGCTACAATGAGCAGTTCTTC.

Worth noting for this clone: Other nucleotide sequences in the sample specify the same CDR3. For the CDR3, the DNA is TGCGCCAGCAGCCACACTAGCGGGGGGGCCGGCGATACGCAGTATTTT. It translates to CASSHTSGGAGDTQYF. The chain couples TRBV5-1 to TRBJ2-3, with TRBD2 matching over 13 bases. Germline assignment: CDR1 SGHRS and CDR2 YFSETQ. The CDR3 spans 16 residues. J gave up 6 bases and V 4 bases, and 8 bases lay outside the gene matches.

This clone was recorded only once. The rearrangement joins TRBV7-9 to TRBJ2-2, with D perhaps matching TRBD2 (6 bases). Germline values: CDR1 SEHNR, CDR2 FQNEAQ (reference sequence). The CDR3 covers 16 residues. The V gene lost 3 bases and the J gene lost 0 bases, with 11 bases spanning the gap. The CDR3 spells CASSFASASNTGELFF. The CDR3 nucleotides read TGTGCCAGCAGCTTCGCTAGCGCGTCGAACACCGGGGAGCTGTTTTTT.

This clone was found a few times. CDR3 bases: TGTGCCAGCAGTGAAGGCCACAGGAACACTGAAGCTTTCTTT. Its translation: CASSEGHRNTEAFF. V usage is TRBV6-1 and J usage is TRBJ1-1; no clear D gene. The CDR3 is 14 amino acids. Trimming pared 1 base from V and 1 base from J, leaving 7 bases between. The germline gives CDR1 MNHNS, CDR2 SASEGT.

This clone came up a few times. V gene TRBV28 combines with J gene TRBJ1-4; no reliable D call. The V end was cut by 5 bases, the J end by 0 bases, with 10 bases between. CDR1 and CDR2 from the germline V gene are MDHEN and SYDVKM. The CDR3 consists of 15 residues. The CDR3 DNA reads TGTGCCAGCAGTAGTCCAGGCGCAACTAATGAAAAACTGTTTTTT. It specifies CASSSPGATNEKLFF.

This chain connects TRBV12-3 or TRBV12-4 to TRBJ2-2; D gene uncertain. The CDR3 loop spans 13 amino acids. Trimming left V 6 bases short and J 3 bases short, with 8 bases between. The CDR3 coding sequence is TGTGCCAGCAGAGCGTGGGACACCGGGGAGCTGTTTTTT. Encoded protein: CASRAWDTGELFF.

This chain links TRBV5-4 with TRBJ1-1, with 7 positions matching TRBD1. Trimming cost V 0 bases and J 6 bases; bases outside gene matches: 5. The CDR3 has 14 amino acids. CDR1 and CDR2 from the germline V gene are SGHNT and YYREEE (reference sequence). CDR3 sequence: CASSLGGTAAEAFF. As DNA, the CDR3 is TGTGCCAGCAGCTTGGGGGGGACAGCGGCTGAAGCTTTCTTT.

This clone was recorded once. The rearrangement links TRBV19 to TRBJ2-3; TRBD1 aligns across 9 bases. The germline CDR1 and CDR2 sequences are LNHDA and SQIVND (reference sequence). Trimming cost V 5 bases and J 8 bases; bases outside gene matches: 11. The CDR3 totals 15 residues. DNA of the CDR3: TGTGCCAGTAGTCAGGGACAGGGCATTCAGGGTACGCAGTATTTT. Translating gives CASSQGQGIQGTQYF.

The chain uses TRBV28 and TRBJ1-5, with 8 bases matching TRBD1. Losses at the gene ends were 5 bases for V and 2 bases for J; bases not matched to a gene: 8. This CDR3 comprises 16 residues. Per the germline V gene, CDR1 is MDHEN and CDR2 is SYDVKM. CDR3 DNA: TGTGCCAGCAGTATTTCGGGACAGGCCCGCAATCAGCCCCAGCATTTT. Its translation: CASSISGQARNQPQHF.

The CDR3 nucleotides are TGCGCCAGCAGCTTTCTGGCTTCCGGGACACCGGTTGATGGCTACACCTTC. Translation: CASSFLASGTPVDGYTF. The chain combines TRBV5-1 with TRBJ1-2, with D perhaps TRBD1 (6 bases). Trimming left V 2 bases short and J 6 bases short, with 23 bases between. The germline V gene has CDR1 SGHRS and CDR2 YFSETQ. There are 17 residues in the CDR3. Combining the CDR3 with reference TRBV5-1 and TRBJ1-2 gives the whole variable domain KAGVTQTPRYLIKTRGQQVTLSCSPISGHRSVSWYQQTPGQGLQFLFEYFSETQRNKGNFPGRFSGRQFSNSRSEMNVSTLELGDSALYLCASSFLASGTPVDGYTFGSGTRLTVV.

The chain links TRBV6-2 or TRBV6-3 to TRBJ2-2; 9 bases map to TRBD2. Germline values: CDR1 MNHEY, CDR2 SVGEGT. V lost 0 bases and J lost 0; bases outside the gene matches: 8. The CDR3 contains 19 residues. CDR3: CASSYSMFSGSSNTGELFF. CDR3 nucleotides: TGTGCCAGCAGTTACTCGATGTTTAGCGGGAGTTCGAACACCGGGGAGCTGTTTTTT.